This T cell receptor beta chain originates from a study of molecular identifiers for immune sequencing clone quantification. At the level of the study: Sequencing covered four of five parts into which replicate RNA from about 21,000 or 97,000 naive CD8 cells was split.

Preparation of the bulk TCR libraries relied on previously described methods and listed TCR primers. TCRdb called the PCR reads again in MiXCR, with one record for every CDR3 protein. Here the sample spans hundreds of thousands of distinct CDR3 sequences, 25% being singletons. Regarding this clonotype: A read error may produce the germline difference seen at one junction end.

The CDR3 runs to 15 residues. CDR1 MGHDK and CDR2 SYGVNS come from the germline V gene. Libraries used about 19,000 to 1,100,000 sorted naive CD8 T cells and 10%, 30% or 50% RNA input. The receptor was derived from a human donor in good health. Some libraries in this study had Jurkat cell RNA spiked in. The sequencing sample was made of naive CD8+ T cells from blood, with Jurkat cell RNA spiked in. Subset: FACS-sorted CD8+CD4-CCR7+CD45RA+ naive T cells. The genes are TRBV25-1 and TRBJ2-5, with 7 bases lining up with TRBD2. CDR3: CASSEIPSGEETRYF. The DNA for the CDR3 is TGTGCCAGCAGTGAAATACCTAGCGGAGAGGAGACCCGGTACTTC.